One sample yielded the 5 T cell receptor beta chains listed below, sequenced in a study of T cell responses to AZD1222 COVID-19 vaccine. Assay: immunoSEQ multiplex PCR; the TCRdb copy retains only in-frame clones and omits some. The data show around 79,000 clones, with about 91% seen just once and roughly 20% held by the top ten. The sample here was peripheral blood, taken on day 0 of AZD1222 vaccination. The source of these receptors is an adult in good health.

This sequence joins TRBV18 and TRBJ2-7; 7 bases are a match to TRBD2. The CDR3 consists of 13 residues. Germline V gene data show CDR1 as KGHSH and CDR2 as LQKENI. Losses at the gene ends were 5 bases for V and 4 bases for J; bases not matched to a gene: 5. CDR3 region: CASSASGLYEQYF. DNA of the CDR3: TGTGCCAGCTCAGCTAGCGGATTGTACGAGCAGTACTTC.

The chain uses TRBV28 and TRBJ1-1; weak D call: TRBD1 (6 bases). Germline-derived CDR1 and CDR2 are MDHEN and SYDVKM. Deletions cut 6 bases from V and 0 bases from J, with 17 bases between. The CDR3 totals 16 residues. CDR3: CASRDRAQGVNTEAFF. The DNA of the CDR3 is TGTGCCAGCAGAGACCGGGCACAGGGTGTGAACACTGAAGCTTTCTTT.

The chain recombines TRBV28 with TRBJ1-3; D is unresolved. V was shortened by 6 bases and J by 1 base, with 4 bases between the two germline ends. The V gene's germline CDR1 is MDHEN and CDR2 SYDVKM. The CDR3 contains 12 residues. CDR3 bases: TGTGCCAGCAGGGAATCTGGAAACACCATATATTTT. It is translated as CASRESGNTIYF.

This clone was observed once. Germline and junction disagree at one end, which may indicate a read error. The J gene is TRBJ1-1, the V gene TRBV5-1; no clear D gene. Germline V gives CDR1 SGHRS, CDR2 YFSETQ. CDR3 length: 15 amino acids. The CDR3 DNA reads TGCGCCAGCAGTTTGGAGGAGTACATGAACACTGAAGCTTTCTTT. Residues: CASSLEEYMNTEAFF.

The table lists this clone with a count of one. The CDR3 DNA reads as TGTGCCAGCAACCTAGGACAGATCAACTATGGCTACACCTTC. Translated: CASNLGQINYGYTF. V gene TRBV6-1 combines with J gene TRBJ1-2; possible D gene TRBD1, 6 bases. The CDR3 is 14 residues long. The germline CDR1 and CDR2 sequences are MNHNS and SASEGT. V was cut by 7 bases and J by 2 bases, with 14 bases left in between.